Following are 3 T cell receptor beta chains from one sample sequenced in a study of cytomegalovirus exposure and HLA in healthy donors. The PCR ran on 60 Vbeta and 13 Jbeta primers. TCRdb's table, derived via immunoSEQ multiplex PCR, lists solely in-frame clones and lacks some. The repertoire holds 60,000 to 70,000 clones, with 65% to 70% as singletons. Sequencing was performed on PBMCs. These TCRs come from a man in his forties in good health and CMV-seropositive.

The rearrangement joins TRBV30 to TRBJ1-1, with 7 bases matching TRBD1. The germline V gene has CDR1 GTSNPN and CDR2 SVGIG (reference sequence). This CDR3 spans 14 amino acids. J gave up 6 bases and V 0 bases, and 7 bases lay outside the gene matches. The CDR3 sequence is CAWSVVGGFAEAFF. The DNA of the CDR3 is TGTGCCTGGAGTGTAGTAGGGGGCTTCGCTGAAGCTTTCTTT.

The chain employs TRBV6-6 and TRBJ2-7; TRBD1 matches 7 bases. The CDR3 loop spans 14 amino acids. V gave up 7 bases and J gave up 3 bases; unmatched junction bases: 9. Looked up from germline, CDR1 is MNHNY and CDR2 is SVGAGI (reference sequence). The CDR3: CASKERTGVYEQYF. CDR3 coding DNA: TGTGCCAGCAAGGAAAGGACAGGCGTCTACGAGCAGTACTTC.

The rearrangement uses TRBV18 and TRBJ2-3, with 13 bases aligning to TRBD2. Germline CDR1 and CDR2: KGHSH and LQKENI. This CDR3 comprises 18 residues. J lost 3 bases, V lost 3 bases, and 9 bases had no gene match. The CDR3 loop reads CASSPGLAGLRGTDTQYF. Here the CDR3 DNA reads TGTGCCAGCTCACCGGGACTAGCGGGGCTCAGAGGGACAGATACGCAGTATTTT.